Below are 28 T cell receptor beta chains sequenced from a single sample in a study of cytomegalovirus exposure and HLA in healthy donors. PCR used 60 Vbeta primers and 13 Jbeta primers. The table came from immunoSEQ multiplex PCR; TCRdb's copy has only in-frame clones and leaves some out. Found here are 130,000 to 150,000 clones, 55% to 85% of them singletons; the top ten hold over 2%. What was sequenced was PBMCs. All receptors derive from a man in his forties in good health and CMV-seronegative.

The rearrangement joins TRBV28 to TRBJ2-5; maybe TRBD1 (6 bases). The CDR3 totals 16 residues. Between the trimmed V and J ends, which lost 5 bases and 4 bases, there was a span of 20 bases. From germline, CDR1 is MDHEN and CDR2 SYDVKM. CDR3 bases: TGTGCCAGCAGTCCATCTCCAGGGGTAAGCGGAGAGACCCAGTACTTC. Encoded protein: CASSPSPGVSGETQYF.

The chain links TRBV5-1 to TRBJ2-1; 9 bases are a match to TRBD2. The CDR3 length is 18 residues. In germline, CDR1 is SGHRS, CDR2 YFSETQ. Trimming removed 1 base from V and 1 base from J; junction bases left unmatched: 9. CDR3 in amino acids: CASSLLLAGFPSYNEQFF. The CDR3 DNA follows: TGCGCCAGCAGCTTGTTACTAGCGGGTTTCCCTTCCTACAATGAGCAGTTCTTC.

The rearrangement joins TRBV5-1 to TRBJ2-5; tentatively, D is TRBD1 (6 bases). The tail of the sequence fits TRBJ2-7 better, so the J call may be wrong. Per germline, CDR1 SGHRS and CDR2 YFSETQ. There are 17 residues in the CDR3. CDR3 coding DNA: TGCGCCAGCAGCTTTGGCCCACCCGGGACATCCTCCTACGAGCAGTACTTC. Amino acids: CASSFGPPGTSSYEQYF.

CDR3 sequence (DNA): TGCGCCTCGAGTAGGTCCCCGAACCACCAAGCGGAGACCCAGTACTTC. This translates into CASSRSPNHQAETQYF. This chain links TRBV5-1 with TRBJ2-5; D not certain. Germline-derived CDR1 and CDR2 are SGHRS and YFSETQ. The CDR3 length is 16 residues. Trimming stripped 10 bases from V and 5 bases from J, with 27 bases between. Looking up the rest from reference TRBV5-1 and TRBJ2-5 gives the full variable domain: KAGVTQTPRYLIKTRGQQVTLSCSPISGHRSVSWYQQTPGQGLQFLFEYFSETQRNKGNFPGRFSGRQFSNSRSEMNVSTLELGDSALYLCASSRSPNHQAETQYFGPGTRLLVL.

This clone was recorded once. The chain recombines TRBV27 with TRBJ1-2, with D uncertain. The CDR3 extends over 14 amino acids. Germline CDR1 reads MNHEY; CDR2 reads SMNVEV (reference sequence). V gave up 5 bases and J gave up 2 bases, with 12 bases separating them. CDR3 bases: TGTGCCAGCAGTCGCGGGATTGGCAACTATGGCTACACCTTC. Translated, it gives CASSRGIGNYGYTF.

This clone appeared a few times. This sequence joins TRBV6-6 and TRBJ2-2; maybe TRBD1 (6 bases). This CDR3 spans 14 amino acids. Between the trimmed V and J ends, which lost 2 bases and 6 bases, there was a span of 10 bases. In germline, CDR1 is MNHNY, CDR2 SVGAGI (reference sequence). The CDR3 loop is CASSYPGASGELFF. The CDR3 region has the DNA TGTGCCAGCAGTTACCCAGGGGCCTCCGGGGAGCTGTTTTTT.

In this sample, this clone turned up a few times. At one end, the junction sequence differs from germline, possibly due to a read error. For the CDR3, the DNA is TGTGCCAGCAGTTCCCGGGACAGAGACGATTTC. Its protein is CASSSRDRDDF. The chain is built from TRBV28 and TRBJ2-7; 7 bases agree with TRBD1. The CDR3 extends over 11 amino acids. The germline CDR1 and CDR2 sequences are MDHEN and SYDVKM. Full variable domain (outside the CDR3, taken from reference TRBV28 and TRBJ2-7): DVKVTQSSRYLVKRTGEKVFLECVQDMDHENMFWYRQDPGLGLRLIYFSYDVKMKEKGDIPEGYSVSREKKERFSLILESASTNQTSMYLCASSSRDRDDFGPGTRLTVT.

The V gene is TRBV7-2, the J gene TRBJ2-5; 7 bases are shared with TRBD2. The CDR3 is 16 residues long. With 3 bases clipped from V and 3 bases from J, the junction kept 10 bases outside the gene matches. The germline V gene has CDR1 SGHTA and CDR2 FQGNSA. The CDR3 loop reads CASSLGSGGREETQYF. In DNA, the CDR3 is TGTGCCAGCAGCTTGGGTAGTGGCGGGAGAGAAGAGACCCAGTACTTC.

Here the CDR3 reads CASSASGTANNEQFF. In DNA form, the CDR3 reads TGTGCCAGCAGCGCTTCCGGGACAGCTAACAATGAGCAGTTCTTC. This chain joins TRBV9 and TRBJ2-1, with 7 bases lining up with TRBD1. This CDR3 region has 15 residues. Trimming removed 3 bases from V and 5 bases from J; junction bases left unmatched: 8. CDR1 and CDR2 (germline): SGDLS, YYNGEE.

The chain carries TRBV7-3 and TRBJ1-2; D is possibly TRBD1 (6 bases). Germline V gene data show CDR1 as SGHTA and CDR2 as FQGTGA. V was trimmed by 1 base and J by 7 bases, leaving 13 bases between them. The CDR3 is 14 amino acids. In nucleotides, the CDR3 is TGTGCCAGCAGCTTAAATGGGGGGGCGGCTGGCTACACCTTC. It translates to CASSLNGGAAGYTF.

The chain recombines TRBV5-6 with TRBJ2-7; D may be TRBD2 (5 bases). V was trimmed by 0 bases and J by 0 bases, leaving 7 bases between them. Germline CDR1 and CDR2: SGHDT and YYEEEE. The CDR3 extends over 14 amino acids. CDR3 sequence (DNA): TGTGCCAGCAGCTTGGCGGGGTCCTCCTACGAGCAGTACTTC. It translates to CASSLAGSSYEQYF.

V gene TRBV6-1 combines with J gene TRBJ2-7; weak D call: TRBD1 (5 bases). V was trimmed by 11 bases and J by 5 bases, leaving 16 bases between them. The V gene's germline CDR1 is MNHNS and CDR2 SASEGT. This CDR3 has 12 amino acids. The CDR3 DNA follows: TGTGCCTCCAGGGCAACTGGCGACGAGCAGTACTTC. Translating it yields CASRATGDEQYF.

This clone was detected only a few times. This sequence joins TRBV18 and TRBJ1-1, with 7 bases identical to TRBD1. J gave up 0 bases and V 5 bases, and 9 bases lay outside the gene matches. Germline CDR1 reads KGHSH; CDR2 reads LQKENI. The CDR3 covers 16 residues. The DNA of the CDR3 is TGTGCCAGCTCAGCCCCAACCGGGACAGTGAACACTGAAGCTTTCTTT. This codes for CASSAPTGTVNTEAFF.

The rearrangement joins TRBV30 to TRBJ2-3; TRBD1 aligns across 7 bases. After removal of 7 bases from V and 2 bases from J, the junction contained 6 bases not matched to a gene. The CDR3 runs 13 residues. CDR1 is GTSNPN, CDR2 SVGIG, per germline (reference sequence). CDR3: CAYSQGYTDTQYF. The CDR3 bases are TGTGCCTATTCACAGGGGTACACAGATACGCAGTATTTT. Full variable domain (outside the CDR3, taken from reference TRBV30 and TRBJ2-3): SQTIHQWPATLVQPVGSPLSLECTVEGTSNPNLYWYRQAAGRGLQLLFYSVGIGQISSEVPQNLSASRPQDRQFILSSKKLLLSDSGFYLCAYSQGYTDTQYFGPGTRLTVL.

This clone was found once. This CDR3 reads CASSSWQGFGYNEQFF. As DNA, the CDR3 is TGTGCCAGCAGCTCGTGGCAGGGTTTTGGGTACAATGAGCAGTTCTTC. The gene calls are TRBV7-8 and TRBJ2-1; D is perhaps TRBD1 (5 bases). CDR1 is SGHVS, CDR2 FQNEAQ, per germline. With 4 bases removed from V and 4 bases from J, the gap between germline ends came to 17 bases. CDR3 size: 16 residues. Full variable domain (rest looked up from reference TRBV7-8 and TRBJ2-1): GAGVSQSPRYKVAKRGQDVALRCDPISGHVSLFWYQQALGQGPEFLTYFQNEAQLDKSGLPSDRFFAERPEGSVSTLKIQRTQQEDSAVYLCASSSWQGFGYNEQFFGPGTRLTVL.

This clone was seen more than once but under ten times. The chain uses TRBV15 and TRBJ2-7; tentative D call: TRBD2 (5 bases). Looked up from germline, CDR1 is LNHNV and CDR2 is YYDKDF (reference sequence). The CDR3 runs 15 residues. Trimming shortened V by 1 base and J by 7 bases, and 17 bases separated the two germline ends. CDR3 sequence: CATSRAAEPSGEQYF. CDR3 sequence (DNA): TGTGCCACCAGCAGAGCGGCCGAGCCTTCGGGGGAGCAGTACTTC.

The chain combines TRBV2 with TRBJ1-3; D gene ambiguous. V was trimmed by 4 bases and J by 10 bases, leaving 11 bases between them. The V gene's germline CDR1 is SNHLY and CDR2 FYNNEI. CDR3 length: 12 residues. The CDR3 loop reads CASSVLRGTIYF. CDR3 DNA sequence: TGTGCCAGCAGTGTTCTCCGGGGAACCATATATTTT.

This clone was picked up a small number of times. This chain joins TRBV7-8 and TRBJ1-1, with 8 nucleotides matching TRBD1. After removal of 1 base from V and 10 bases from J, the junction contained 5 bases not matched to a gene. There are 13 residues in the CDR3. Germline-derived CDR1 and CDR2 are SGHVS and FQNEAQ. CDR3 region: CASSLGQGAAAFF. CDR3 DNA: TGTGCCAGCAGCTTAGGGCAGGGGGCAGCAGCTTTCTTT.

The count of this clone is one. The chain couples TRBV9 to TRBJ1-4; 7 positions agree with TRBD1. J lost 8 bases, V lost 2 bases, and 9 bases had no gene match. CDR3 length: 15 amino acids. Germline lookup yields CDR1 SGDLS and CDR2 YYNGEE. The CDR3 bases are TGTGCCAGCAGCGTTTCCGGGACAGTAATAGAAAAACTGTTTTTT. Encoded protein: CASSVSGTVIEKLFF. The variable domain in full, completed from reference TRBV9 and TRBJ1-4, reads DSGVTQTPKHLITATGQRVTLRCSPRSGDLSVYWYQQSLDQGLQFLIQYYNGEERAKGNILERFSAQQFPDLHSELNLSSLELGDSALYFCASSVSGTVIEKLFFGSGTQLSVL.

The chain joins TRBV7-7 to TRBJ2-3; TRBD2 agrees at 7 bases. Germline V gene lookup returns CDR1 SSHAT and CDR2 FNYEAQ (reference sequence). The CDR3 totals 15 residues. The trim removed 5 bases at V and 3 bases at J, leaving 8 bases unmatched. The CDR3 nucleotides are TGTGCCAGCAGCCAGCGCTCCGGGGGGACAGATACGCAGTATTTT. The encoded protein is CASSQRSGGTDTQYF.

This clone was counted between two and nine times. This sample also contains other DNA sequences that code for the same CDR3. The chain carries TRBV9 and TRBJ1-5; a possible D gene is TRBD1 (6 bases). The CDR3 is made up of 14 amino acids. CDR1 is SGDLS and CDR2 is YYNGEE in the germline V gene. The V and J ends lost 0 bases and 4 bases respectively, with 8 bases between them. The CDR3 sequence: CASSVDRANQPQHF. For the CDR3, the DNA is TGTGCCAGCAGCGTAGACAGGGCTAATCAGCCCCAGCATTTT.

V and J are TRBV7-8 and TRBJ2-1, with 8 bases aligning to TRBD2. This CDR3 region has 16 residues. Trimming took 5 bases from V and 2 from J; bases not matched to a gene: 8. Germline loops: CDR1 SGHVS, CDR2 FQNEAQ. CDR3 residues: CASSGGREGPYNEQFF. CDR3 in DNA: TGTGCCAGCAGCGGAGGACGGGAGGGCCCCTACAATGAGCAGTTCTTC.

The CDR3 coding sequence is TGTGCCAGCAGGCCCGACAGGGTGGGCACTGAAGCTTTCTTT. This encodes CASRPDRVGTEAFF. This chain uses TRBV28 with TRBJ1-1; 7 bases agree with TRBD1. From germline, CDR1 is MDHEN and CDR2 SYDVKM. This CDR3 is 14 amino acids long. The V gene end was trimmed by 6 bases and the J gene end by 4 bases; junction bases not matched to a gene: 8. Variable domain in full (rest from reference TRBV28 and TRBJ1-1): DVKVTQSSRYLVKRTGEKVFLECVQDMDHENMFWYRQDPGLGLRLIYFSYDVKMKEKGDIPEGYSVSREKKERFSLILESASTNQTSMYLCASRPDRVGTEAFFGQGTRLTVV.

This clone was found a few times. CDR3 amino acids: CASSLILRGTFRGNEQFF. CDR3 nucleotides: TGTGCCAGCAGCTTAATTTTGCGGGGAACCTTCCGAGGGAATGAGCAGTTCTTC. The chain uses TRBV7-2 and TRBJ2-1; D perhaps matches TRBD2 (6 bases). V lost 2 bases and J lost 7, with 24 bases in between. CDR3 size: 18 residues. Germline CDR1 reads SGHTA; CDR2 reads FQGNSA.

The DNA of the CDR3 is TGTGCCAGCAGCTTTGCGTTAAACGGGGAGCAGTACTTC. This translates into CASSFALNGEQYF. The V call is TRBV7-7, the J call TRBJ2-7; D not resolved. CDR3 length equals 13 residues. CDR1 is SSHAT and CDR2 is FNYEAQ in the germline V gene (reference sequence). Trimming took 3 bases from V and 7 from J, leaving 13 bases between them.

In DNA form, the CDR3 reads TGTGCCAGCGCTTTCGGGCAGGGGAGCACCGGGGAGCTGTTTTTT. Amino acids: CASAFGQGSTGELFF. V usage is TRBV5-4 and J usage is TRBJ2-2; perhaps TRBD1 as D (6 bases). The ends were cut back, 7 bases at V and 4 bases at J, with 17 bases in the middle. CDR1 is SGHNT, CDR2 YYREEE, per germline (reference sequence). There are 15 residues in the CDR3.

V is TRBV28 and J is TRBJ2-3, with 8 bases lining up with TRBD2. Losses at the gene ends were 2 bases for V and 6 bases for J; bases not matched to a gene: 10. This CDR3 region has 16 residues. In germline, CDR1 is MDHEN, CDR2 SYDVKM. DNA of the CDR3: TGTGCCAGCAGTTTAACCCGAGCGGGAGTGCTGGATACGCAGTATTTT. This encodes CASSLTRAGVLDTQYF.

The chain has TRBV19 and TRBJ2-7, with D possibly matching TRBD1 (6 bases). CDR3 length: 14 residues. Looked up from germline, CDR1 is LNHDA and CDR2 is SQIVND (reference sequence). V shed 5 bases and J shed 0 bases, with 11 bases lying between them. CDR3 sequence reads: CASSEDSSSYEQYF. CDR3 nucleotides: TGTGCCAGTAGTGAGGACAGCAGCTCCTACGAGCAGTACTTC.